The 14 T cell receptor beta chains in this list originate from one sample, sequenced in a study of vaccination effects on CD4 cells after COVID-19. These receptors' antigens are unknown. TCRdb's copy holds only in-frame clones and misses some; the assay was immunoSEQ multiplex PCR. Seen here are about 59,000 clones, 60% to 80% observed once, and the top ten hold roughly 2%. CD4+ T cells specific for antigen were expanded with viral peptide pools by the ViraFEST assay before sequencing. Following culture for approximately ten days, CD4+ T cells were isolated. Two-dose vaccination with either BNT162b2 or mRNA-1273 was given to the participants. The input for sequencing was CD4+ T cells from PBMCs cultured with HCoV-OC43 spike peptides, taken after COVID-19 vaccination. Subset described: HCoV-OC43 spike overlapping peptide pool stimulation. The receptors stem from a human donor who received a COVID-19 vaccine.

The chain employs TRBV7-2 and TRBJ2-3, with 15 bases aligning to TRBD2. Germline V gene sequence: CDR1 SGHTA, CDR2 FQGNSA. Trimming removed 2 bases from V and 6 bases from J; junction bases left unmatched: 6. The CDR3 covers 17 residues. Here the CDR3 DNA reads TGTGCCAGCAGCTTATGGACTAGCGGGGGGGTACTTGATACGCAGTATTTT. It encodes CASSLWTSGGVLDTQYF. Combining the CDR3 with reference TRBV7-2 and TRBJ2-3 gives the whole variable domain GAGVSQSPSNKVTEKGKDVELRCDPISGHTALYWYRQSLGQGLEFLIYFQGNSAPDKSGLPSDRFSAERTGGSVSTLTIQRTQQEDSAVYLCASSLWTSGGVLDTQYFGPGTRLTVL.

This clone was picked up a small number of times. The CDR3 DNA reads as TGCGCCAGCAGCCAAGGATTGGGCCAGGCTCGCAATCAGCCCCAGCATTTT. Encoded protein: CASSQGLGQARNQPQHF. The chain recombines TRBV4-1 with TRBJ1-5; D gene unclear. The CDR3 sequence is 17 residues long. With 1 base removed from V and 2 bases from J, the gap between germline ends came to 15 bases. CDR1 MGHRA and CDR2 YSYEKL come from the germline V gene.

The V call is TRBV24-1, the J call TRBJ2-1, with D possibly TRBD2 on 5 matching bases. Trimming left V 10 bases short and J 3 bases short, with 12 bases between. The CDR3 loop spans 13 amino acids. Germline V CDR1 and CDR2: KGHDR, SFDVKD. CDR3 region: CATSRRDYNEQFF. The CDR3, as DNA: TGTGCCACGAGCCGCCGGGACTACAATGAGCAGTTCTTC.

V is TRBV20-1 and J is TRBJ1-1, with a possible D match to TRBD1 (5 bases). This CDR3 spans 11 amino acids. Trimming shortened V by 3 bases and J by 5 bases, and 7 bases separated the two germline ends. CDR1 DFQATT and CDR2 SNEGSKA come from the germline V gene (reference sequence). In DNA form, the CDR3 reads TGCAGTGCTAGCAGACAGACTGAAGCTTTCTTT. Its translation is CSASRQTEAFF.

The chain employs TRBV27 and TRBJ1-6, with 9 bases fitting TRBD1. The V segment lost 2 bases and the J segment 10 bases; nucleotides outside the gene matches: 12. In germline, CDR1 is MNHEY, CDR2 SMNVEV (reference sequence). This CDR3 contains 17 residues. CDR3: CASSLSGTGRVLSPLHF. The DNA of the CDR3 is TGTGCCAGCAGTTTAAGCGGGACAGGGAGGGTACTCTCACCCCTCCACTTT.

The genes are TRBV5-8 and TRBJ1-4; D remains ambiguous. V lost 0 bases and J 7 bases, leaving 16 bases between the germline ends. Germline loops: CDR1 SGHTS, CDR2 YDEGEE. The CDR3 sequence is 16 residues long. CDR3 amino acids: CASSLEVGLWGEKLFF. The CDR3 bases are TGTGCCAGCAGCTTGGAAGTGGGGTTATGGGGTGAAAAACTGTTTTTT.

This chain links TRBV2 with TRBJ2-1; possibly TRBD2 for D (5 bases). V lost 6 bases to trimming and J lost 5 bases, with 5 bases between them. CDR1 SNHLY and CDR2 FYNNEI come from the germline V gene. CDR3 length: 11 residues. CDR3 residues: CASRRDNEQFF. CDR3 bases: TGTGCCAGCAGGAGGGACAATGAGCAGTTCTTC. The complete variable domain, with remaining parts taken from reference TRBV2 and TRBJ2-1, reads EPEVTQTPSHQVTQMGQEVILRCVPISNHLYFYWYRQILGQKVEFLVSFYNNEISEKSEIFDDQFSVERPDGSNFTLKIRSTKLEDSAMYFCASRRDNEQFFGPGTRLTVL.

The rearrangement links TRBV4-2 to TRBJ1-4; tentative D call: TRBD1 (5 bases). The germline V gene has CDR1 LGHNA and CDR2 YNFKEQ. The CDR3 sequence is 16 residues long. Trimming stripped 1 base from V and 9 bases from J, with 18 bases between. CDR3 region: CASSQVIGTVQKKLFF. CDR3 in DNA: TGTGCCAGCAGCCAAGTCATTGGGACGGTCCAGAAAAAACTGTTTTTT.

The rearrangement links TRBV7-9 to TRBJ1-5; tentative D call: TRBD1 (6 bases). Germline lookup yields CDR1 SEHNR and CDR2 FQNEAQ (reference sequence). The CDR3 has 14 amino acids. V gave up 5 bases and J gave up 4 bases, with 12 bases separating them. In DNA, the CDR3 is TGTGCCAGCAGCCGAACAGGGAGGAATCAGCCCCAGCATTTT. Translating it yields CASSRTGRNQPQHF.

V is TRBV6-6 and J is TRBJ1-3, with 7 bases that match TRBD1. V lost 7 bases and J lost 1; bases outside the gene matches: 10. CDR3 length equals 16 residues. The germline V gene encodes CDR1 MNHNY and CDR2 SVGAGI (reference sequence). CDR3 DNA sequence: TGTGCCAGCAATAAAGGGACAGCGCCTTCTGGAAACACCATATATTTT. This gives the protein CASNKGTAPSGNTIYF.

The chain has TRBV2 and TRBJ1-3; D gene ambiguous. This CDR3 spans 14 amino acids. Trimming cost V 4 bases and J 1 base, with 8 bases left between them. Germline V gene lookup returns CDR1 SNHLY and CDR2 FYNNEI. CDR3 bases: TGTGCCAGCAGTGCCACCACGTCTGGAAACACCATATATTTT. Protein: CASSATTSGNTIYF.

The rearrangement links TRBV28 to TRBJ1-4, with D possibly being TRBD1 (5 bases). CDR1 MDHEN and CDR2 SYDVKM come from the germline V gene. CDR3 length: 14 amino acids. V shed 7 bases and J shed 6 bases, with 15 bases lying between them. The CDR3 DNA is TGTGCCAGCACAGGGTGGTCGTCCGATGAAAAACTGTTTTTT. This encodes CASTGWSSDEKLFF.

The rearrangement joins TRBV2 to TRBJ2-7; a weak D match, TRBD2 (7 bases). The CDR3 length is 13 residues. The V gene's germline CDR1 is SNHLY and CDR2 FYNNEI. V lost 7 bases to trimming and J lost 6 bases, with 16 bases between them. The CDR3 nucleotides are TGTGCCAGCAACCTAAGGGGGGGATTCGAGCAGTACGTC. Translating gives CASNLRGGFEQYV.

The V and J genes are TRBV21-1 and TRBJ1-3; the table's TRBD1 call for D was not verified on the DNA. TRBV21-1 is a known pseudogene. There are 15 residues in the CDR3. CDR3 nucleotide sequence: TGTGCCAGCAGCTTCACCTACAGGGGTGGAAACACCATATATTTT. The encoded protein is CASSFTYRGGNTIYF.